A single sample gave rise to the 27 T cell receptor beta chains below, sequenced in a study. TCRdb called the 5' RACE reads again in MiXCR, with one record for every CDR3 protein. The table records about 50,000 distinct CDR3 sequences, 25% to 30% of them present only once. Sample: naive CD4+ T cells sorted from blood. Described subset: naive CD4+ T cells, CD4+CD45RA+CD25-. Receptors were obtained from a female donor with breast cancer.

Details on this clonotype: A junction boundary mismatches the germline segment, possibly from a read error. This sequence joins TRBV7-7 and TRBJ2-1, with a weak D call TRBD2 (6 bases). The CDR3 is 15 amino acids. Looked up from germline, CDR1 is SSHAT and CDR2 is FNYEAQ (reference sequence). The CDR3 sequence: CASSLDGTQGNEQFF. CDR3 in DNA: TGTGCTAGCAGCTTAGATGGGACTCAGGGCAATGAGCAGTTCTTC.

In its sample, this clonotype is medium-sized. V is TRBV5-1 and J is TRBJ1-2; D remains unclear. Germline assignment: CDR1 SGHRS and CDR2 YFSETQ. Trimming cost V 0 bases and J 1 base, with 4 bases left between them. The CDR3 sequence is 13 residues long. The CDR3 region is CASSLDSNYGYTF. The CDR3 coding sequence is TGCGCCAGCAGCTTGGACAGTAACTATGGCTACACCTTC. The full variable domain, in which reference TRBV5-1 and TRBJ1-2 provide the parts outside the CDR3, is KAGVTQTPRYLIKTRGQQVTLSCSPISGHRSVSWYQQTPGQGLQFLFEYFSETQRNKGNFPGRFSGRQFSNSRSEMNVSTLELGDSALYLCASSLDSNYGYTFGSGTRLTVV.

This clonotype has a count of ten or more. This chain links TRBV5-1 with TRBJ2-3; 9 bases fit TRBD2. CDR1 and CDR2 (germline): SGHRS, YFSETQ. The CDR3 contains 15 residues. V lost 0 bases to trimming and J lost 3 bases; unmatched junction nucleotides: 2. CDR3 sequence reads: CASSLATSGTDTQYF. CDR3 in DNA: TGCGCCAGCAGCTTGGCAACTAGCGGGACAGATACGCAGTATTTT.

This clonotype was seen more than once but under ten times. The chain employs TRBV9 and TRBJ2-6, with D perhaps matching TRBD1 (6 bases). Germline V gives CDR1 SGDLS, CDR2 YYNGEE. The CDR3 spans 15 residues. Trimming took 4 bases from V and 0 from J, leaving 8 bases between them. CDR3 DNA sequence: TGTGCCAGCAGCCCGACAGGCTCTGGGGCCAACGTCCTGACTTTC. Translation: CASSPTGSGANVLTF.

V usage is TRBV7-2 and J usage is TRBJ2-1; 11 nucleotides agree with TRBD2. The J segment lost 9 bases and the V segment lost 3 bases, leaving 7 bases of the junction unmatched. Looked up from germline, CDR1 is SGHTA and CDR2 is FQGNSA. The CDR3 covers 15 residues. In DNA form, the CDR3 reads TGTGCCAGCAGCTTTAGCGGGAGGGCCTATGGTGAGCAGTTCTTC. This gives the protein CASSFSGRAYGEQFF.

The rearrangement joins TRBV4-2 to TRBJ1-2; 9 bases fit TRBD1. V lost 0 bases, J lost 2 bases, and 1 base stayed unmatched. The length of the CDR3 is 15 residues. Germline-derived CDR1 and CDR2 are LGHNA and YNFKEQ. The CDR3 DNA is TGTGCCAGCAGCCAAGAGACAGGGGGGAACTATGGCTACACCTTC. It encodes CASSQETGGNYGYTF.

This clonotype appeared many times. The chain links TRBV7-2 to TRBJ2-7; 7 bases map to TRBD2. The CDR3 extends over 15 amino acids. Per germline, CDR1 SGHTA and CDR2 FQGNSA. V trimming: 5 bases; J trimming: 4 bases; junction bases outside the gene matches: 11. Here the CDR3 DNA reads TGTGCCAGCAGCATAAGGGGTAGCGGGTCTTACGAGCAGTACTTC. It codes for CASSIRGSGSYEQYF.

This clonotype was detected only a few times. The chain couples TRBV5-1 to TRBJ2-7; no reliable D call. Germline V gene sequence: CDR1 SGHRS, CDR2 YFSETQ. CDR3 length: 13 amino acids. V shed 0 bases and J shed 3 bases, with 7 bases lying between them. Here the CDR3 DNA reads TGCGCCAGCAGCTTGGAGCCCCGCTACGAGCAGTACTTC. Protein sequence: CASSLEPRYEQYF.

This chain connects TRBV7-2 to TRBJ2-1; D is possibly TRBD1 (5 bases). Germline V CDR1 and CDR2: SGHTA, FQGNSA. V lost 1 base, J lost 9 bases, and 10 bases lay in between. This CDR3 is built from 13 residues. Written as DNA, the CDR3 is TGTGCCAGCAGCTTAGTACAGGACGCTGAGCAGTTCTTC. It encodes CASSLVQDAEQFF.

V and J are TRBV5-1 and TRBJ2-3, with D possibly being TRBD1 (7 bases). CDR1 is SGHRS, CDR2 YFSETQ, per germline. V lost 5 bases, J lost 2 bases, and 15 bases lay in between. The CDR3 is 15 amino acids. CDR3 DNA: TGCGCCAGCAGTGCAGGGGGGTACTACACAGATACGCAGTATTTT. This sequence encodes CASSAGGYYTDTQYF.

This chain joins TRBV2 and TRBJ1-1; TRBD1 might be the D (5 bases). The V and J ends lost 8 bases and 3 bases respectively, with 16 bases between them. Germline-derived CDR1 and CDR2 are SNHLY and FYNNEI. This CDR3 contains 14 residues. The CDR3 here is CASSGPYGDTEAFF. The DNA of the CDR3 is TGTGCCAGCTCGGGGCCGTACGGGGACACTGAAGCTTTCTTT.

The chain carries TRBV9 and TRBJ1-1, with D uncertain. CDR1 and CDR2 (germline): SGDLS, YYNGEE. This CDR3 contains 14 residues. The ends were cut back, 2 bases at V and 0 bases at J, with 8 bases in the middle. As DNA, the CDR3 is TGTGCCAGCAGCGTCCACACGGTGAACACTGAAGCTTTCTTT. Translating it yields CASSVHTVNTEAFF.

A few counts support this clonotype. V usage is TRBV7-9 and J usage is TRBJ2-1; 9 bases are shared with TRBD2. Germline CDR1 and CDR2: SEHNR and FQNEAQ (reference sequence). V dropped 3 bases and J dropped 3; count of bases not matched to a gene: 3. CDR3 length: 15 amino acids. CDR3 region: CASSFLAGYYNEQFF. In DNA, the CDR3 is TGTGCCAGCAGCTTCCTAGCGGGATACTACAATGAGCAGTTCTTC.

The V gene is TRBV7-9, the J gene TRBJ2-3; no firm D call. CDR1 is SEHNR and CDR2 is FQNEAQ in the germline V gene (reference sequence). This CDR3 region has 13 residues. Trimming removed 1 base at V and 6 bases at J, with 8 bases between. This chain's CDR3 is CASSLGVLDTQYF. CDR3 sequence (DNA): TGTGCCAGCAGCTTAGGTGTCCTGGATACGCAGTATTTT. The full variable domain, completed using reference TRBV7-9 and TRBJ2-3, is DTGVSQNPRHKITKRGQNVTFRCDPISEHNRLYWYRQTLGQGPEFLTYFQNEAQLEKSRLLSDRFSAERPKGSFSTLEIQRTEQGDSAMYLCASSLGVLDTQYFGPGTRLTVL.

This clonotype has a handful of counts. The chain links TRBV7-6 to TRBJ2-6, with TRBD1 as a possible D gene (5 bases). The CDR3 totals 16 residues. Trimming removed 4 bases at V and 0 bases at J, with 10 bases between. Germline loops: CDR1 SGHVS, CDR2 FNYEAQ. The CDR3 nucleotides read TGTGCCAGCAGCTCGGACACCAACTCTGGGGCCAACGTCCTGACTTTC. Translating gives CASSSDTNSGANVLTF.

About this clonotype: Being one base from a much bigger clone, this may be a read error. The V and J genes are TRBV5-1 and TRBJ2-1; D gene unclear. The CDR3 spans 14 residues. Germline CDR1 reads SGHRS; CDR2 reads YFSETQ. The ends were cut back, 3 bases at V and 0 bases at J, with 7 bases in the middle. The CDR3 bases are TGCGCCAGCAGCTACAGCAGCTCCTACAATGAGCAGTTCTTC. Residues: CASSYSSSYNEQFF.

This clonotype came up a few times. This chain connects TRBV4-3 to TRBJ2-7; 7 bases match TRBD1. CDR3 size: 15 residues. Germline V gives CDR1 LGHNA, CDR2 YSLEER. Losses at the gene ends were 3 bases for V and 4 bases for J; bases not matched to a gene: 9. CDR3 loop: CASSHRTGTTYEQYF. DNA for the CDR3: TGCGCCAGCAGCCATCGGACAGGAACCACGTACGAGCAGTACTTC.

This chain connects TRBV20-1 to TRBJ2-1; 7 nucleotides align to TRBD2. The CDR3 sequence is 14 residues long. The V gene end was trimmed by 3 bases and the J gene end by 3 bases; junction bases not matched to a gene: 5. Germline loops: CDR1 DFQATT, CDR2 SNEGSKA (reference sequence). The CDR3 protein is CSARGEGGYNEQFF. CDR3 bases: TGCAGTGCTAGGGGGGAGGGCGGCTACAATGAGCAGTTCTTC.

V gene TRBV4-3 combines with J gene TRBJ2-2, with D unresolved. CDR3 size: 13 residues. V shed 4 bases and J shed 7 bases, with 10 bases lying between them. Looked up from germline, CDR1 is LGHNA and CDR2 is YSLEER. CDR3 in DNA: TGCGCCAGCAGCCTTAGTCCCCACGGGGAGCTGTTTTTT. This sequence encodes CASSLSPHGELFF.

In the case of this clonotype: A much bigger clone sits one base away, suggesting this may be a read error. J is TRBJ2-5 and V is TRBV29-1; no firm D call. V was shortened by 4 bases and J by 1 base, with 13 bases between the two germline ends. The germline CDR1 and CDR2 sequences are SQVTM and ANQGSEA. This CDR3 is 14 amino acids long. The CDR3 sequence is CSVGDFTAQETQYF. The DNA for the CDR3 is TGCAGCGTTGGAGATTTTACGGCCCAAGAGACCCAGTACTTC.

V and J are TRBV12-3 or TRBV12-4 and TRBJ2-7; weak D call: TRBD1 (6 bases). V dropped 5 bases and J dropped 7 bases, with 21 bases sitting between them. The CDR3 covers 15 residues. The CDR3 is CASSPGHMAAREQYF. The CDR3 DNA sequence: TGTGCCAGCAGTCCGGGACACATGGCCGCTCGGGAGCAGTACTTC.

This clonotype was seen a few times. The chain carries TRBV12-5 and TRBJ1-5; D uncertain. The CDR3 runs 13 residues. CDR1 LGHNT and CDR2 FRNRAP come from the germline V gene. V was pared by 6 bases and J by 2 bases, with 8 bases between. DNA of the CDR3: TGTGCTAGTGGACCCGGTGGCAATCAGCCCCAGCATTTT. It yields the protein CASGPGGNQPQHF. The full variable domain, its missing parts supplied by reference TRBV12-5 and TRBJ1-5, is DARVTQTPRHKVTEMGQEVTMRCQPILGHNTVFWYRQTMMQGLELLAYFRNRAPLDDSGMPKDRFSAEMPDATLATLKIQPSEPRDSAVYFCASGPGGNQPQHFGDGTRLSIL.

The CDR3 loop reads CASSPPQLRPTGELFF. The CDR3 bases are TGTGCCAGTAGTCCGCCCCAATTGCGCCCCACCGGGGAGCTGTTTTTT. The rearrangement links TRBV19 to TRBJ2-2; the D is unclear. CDR1 LNHDA and CDR2 SQIVND come from the germline V gene (reference sequence). Trimming left V 5 bases short and J 4 bases short, with 17 bases between. The length of the CDR3 is 16 residues.

This clonotype qualifies as medium-sized. V gene TRBV4-2 combines with J gene TRBJ1-5; D unclear. CDR1 is LGHNA and CDR2 is YNFKEQ in the germline V gene. The CDR3 loop spans 14 amino acids. Trimming left V 0 bases short and J 3 bases short, with 6 bases between. CDR3 sequence (DNA): TGTGCCAGCAGCCAAGACATAAACAATCAGCCCCAGCATTTT. It specifies CASSQDINNQPQHF.

Only a few counts were recorded for this clonotype. The chain has TRBV5-1 and TRBJ1-1; TRBD1 is a possible D gene (5 bases). Germline loops: CDR1 SGHRS, CDR2 YFSETQ. Trimming took 3 bases from V and 6 from J, leaving 15 bases between them. CDR3 size: 14 residues. In DNA, the CDR3 is TGCGCCAGCAGCTCCACCGGGACGGGGCCTGAAGCTTTCTTT. This sequence encodes CASSSTGTGPEAFF.

The rearrangement links TRBV12-3 or TRBV12-4 to TRBJ1-1, with D unresolved. The CDR3 totals 13 residues. Trimming shortened V by 5 bases and J by 0 bases, and 7 bases separated the two germline ends. CDR3 nucleotide sequence: TGTGCCAGCAGTAAACAGCTGAACACTGAAGCTTTCTTT. This encodes CASSKQLNTEAFF.

At least ten counts were recorded for this clonotype. This chain uses TRBV5-1 with TRBJ1-2; 7 nucleotides agree with TRBD1. This CDR3 region has 15 residues. V shed 1 base, J shed 4 bases, and the junction held 7 bases outside the gene matches. CDR1 is SGHRS and CDR2 is YFSETQ in the germline V gene. For the CDR3, the DNA is TGCGCCAGCAGCTTGTTACCCGGGACAGTCTATGGCTACACCTTC. Its translation: CASSLLPGTVYGYTF.